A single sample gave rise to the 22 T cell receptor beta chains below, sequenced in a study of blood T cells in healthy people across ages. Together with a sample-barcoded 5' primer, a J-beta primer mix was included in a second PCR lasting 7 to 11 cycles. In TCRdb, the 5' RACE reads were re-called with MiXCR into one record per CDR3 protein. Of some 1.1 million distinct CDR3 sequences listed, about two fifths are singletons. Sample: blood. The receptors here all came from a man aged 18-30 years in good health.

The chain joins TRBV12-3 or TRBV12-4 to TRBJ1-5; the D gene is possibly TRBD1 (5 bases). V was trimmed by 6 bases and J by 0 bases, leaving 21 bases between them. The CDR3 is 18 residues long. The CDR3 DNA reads TGTGCCAGCAGCCGAATAACCGGGGCCTTGTATAGCAATCAGCCCCAGCATTTT. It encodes CASSRITGALYSNQPQHF.

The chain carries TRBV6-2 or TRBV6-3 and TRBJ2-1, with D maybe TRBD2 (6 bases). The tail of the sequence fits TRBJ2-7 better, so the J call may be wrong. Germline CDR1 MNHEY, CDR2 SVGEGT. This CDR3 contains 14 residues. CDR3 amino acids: CASSSLWTTNEQYF. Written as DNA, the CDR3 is TGTGCCAGCAGTTCGCTTTGGACTACCAATGAGCAGTACTTC.

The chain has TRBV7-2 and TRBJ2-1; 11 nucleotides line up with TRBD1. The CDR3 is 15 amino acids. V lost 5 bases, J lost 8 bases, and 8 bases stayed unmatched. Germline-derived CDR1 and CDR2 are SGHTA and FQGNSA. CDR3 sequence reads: CASSPGTGGLYEQFF. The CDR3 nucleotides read TGTGCCAGCAGCCCCGGGACAGGGGGGCTTTATGAGCAGTTCTTC.

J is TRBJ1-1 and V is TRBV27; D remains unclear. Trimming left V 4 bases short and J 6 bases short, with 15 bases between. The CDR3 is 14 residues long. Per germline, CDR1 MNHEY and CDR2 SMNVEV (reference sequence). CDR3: CASSYWQSGAEAFF. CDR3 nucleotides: TGTGCCAGCAGTTACTGGCAGAGCGGGGCTGAAGCTTTCTTT.

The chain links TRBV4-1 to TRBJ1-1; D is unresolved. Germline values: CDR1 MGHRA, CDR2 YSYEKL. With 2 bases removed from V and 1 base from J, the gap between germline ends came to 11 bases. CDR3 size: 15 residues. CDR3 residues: CASSQFGLANTEAFF. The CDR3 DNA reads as TGCGCCAGCAGCCAATTCGGTTTAGCGAACACTGAAGCTTTCTTT.

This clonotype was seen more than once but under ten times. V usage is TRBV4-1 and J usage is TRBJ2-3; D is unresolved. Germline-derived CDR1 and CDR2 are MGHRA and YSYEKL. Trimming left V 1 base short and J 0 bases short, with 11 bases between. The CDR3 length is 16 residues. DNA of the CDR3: TGCGCCAGCAGCCAAGCGTCTTTCCCTAGCACAGATACGCAGTATTTT. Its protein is CASSQASFPSTDTQYF.

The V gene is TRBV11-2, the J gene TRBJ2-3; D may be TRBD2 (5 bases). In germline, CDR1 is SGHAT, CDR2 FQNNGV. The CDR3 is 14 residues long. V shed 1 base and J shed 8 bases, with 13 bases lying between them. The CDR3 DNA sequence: TGTGCCAGCAGCTTAGGGGGAATGAGGGCTACGCAGTATTTT. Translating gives CASSLGGMRATQYF.

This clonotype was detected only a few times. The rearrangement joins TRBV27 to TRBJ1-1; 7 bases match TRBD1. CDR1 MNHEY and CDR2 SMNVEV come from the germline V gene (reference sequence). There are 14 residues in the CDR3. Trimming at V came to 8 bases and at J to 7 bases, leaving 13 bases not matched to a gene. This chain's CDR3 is CASSLRDRSVEAFF. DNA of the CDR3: TGTGCCAGCTCCCTGCGGGACAGATCCGTTGAAGCTTTCTTT.

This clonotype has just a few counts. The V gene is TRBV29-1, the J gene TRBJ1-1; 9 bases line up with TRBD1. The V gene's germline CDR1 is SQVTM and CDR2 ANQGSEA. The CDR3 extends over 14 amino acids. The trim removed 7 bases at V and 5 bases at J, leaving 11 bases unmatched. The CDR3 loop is CSGMGDRGATEAFF. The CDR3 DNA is TGCAGCGGGATGGGAGACAGGGGGGCAACTGAAGCTTTCTTT.

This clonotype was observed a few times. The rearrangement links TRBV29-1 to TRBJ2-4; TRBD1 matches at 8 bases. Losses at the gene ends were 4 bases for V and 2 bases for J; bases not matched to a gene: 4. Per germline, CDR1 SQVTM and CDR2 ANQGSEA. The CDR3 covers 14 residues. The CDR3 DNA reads TGCAGCGTTGGGCGACAGGGGCCCAAAAACATTCAGTACTTC. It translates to CSVGRQGPKNIQYF.

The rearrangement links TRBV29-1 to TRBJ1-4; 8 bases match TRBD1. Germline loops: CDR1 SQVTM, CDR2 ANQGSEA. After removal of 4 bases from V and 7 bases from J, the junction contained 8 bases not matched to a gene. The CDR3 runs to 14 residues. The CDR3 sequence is CSVAQTGDSEKLFF. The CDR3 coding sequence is TGCAGCGTTGCCCAGACAGGGGATAGTGAAAAACTGTTTTTT.

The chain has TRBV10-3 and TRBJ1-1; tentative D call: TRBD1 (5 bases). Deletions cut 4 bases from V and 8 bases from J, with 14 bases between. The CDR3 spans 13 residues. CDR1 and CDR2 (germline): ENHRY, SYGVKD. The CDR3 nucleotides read TGTGCCATCAGTGGGCGGGACGGACGAGAAGCTTTCTTT. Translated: CAISGRDGREAFF.

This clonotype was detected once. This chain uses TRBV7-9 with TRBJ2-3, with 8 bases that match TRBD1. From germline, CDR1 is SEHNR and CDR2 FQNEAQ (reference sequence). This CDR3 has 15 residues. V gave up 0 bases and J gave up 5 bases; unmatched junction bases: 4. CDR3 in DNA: TGTGCCAGCAGCTTAGCCAGCAGGGGGCTAGATACGCAGTATTTT. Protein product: CASSLASRGLDTQYF.

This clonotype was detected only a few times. DNA for the CDR3: TGTGCCAGCAGCCCCCGGATGGACAATCAGCCCCAGCATTTT. Translating gives CASSPRMDNQPQHF. The chain combines TRBV3-1 with TRBJ1-5; D is ambiguous. This CDR3 comprises 14 residues. V was cut by 4 bases and J by 3 bases, with 10 bases left in between. Germline CDR1 reads LGHDT; CDR2 reads YNNKEL (reference sequence).

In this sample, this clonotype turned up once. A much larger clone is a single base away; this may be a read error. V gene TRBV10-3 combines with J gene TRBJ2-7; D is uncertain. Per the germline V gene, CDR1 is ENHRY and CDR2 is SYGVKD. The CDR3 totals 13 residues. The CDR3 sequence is CTISEPTMYEQYF. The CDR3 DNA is TGTACCATCAGTGAGCCTACGATGTACGAGCAGTACTTC.

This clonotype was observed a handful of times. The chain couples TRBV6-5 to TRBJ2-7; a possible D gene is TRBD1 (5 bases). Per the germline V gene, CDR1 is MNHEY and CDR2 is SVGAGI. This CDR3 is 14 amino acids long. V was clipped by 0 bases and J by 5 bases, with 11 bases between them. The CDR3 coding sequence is TGTGCCAGCAGTTACTCGCAGGGCCCCCACGAGCAGTACTTC. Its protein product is CASSYSQGPHEQYF.

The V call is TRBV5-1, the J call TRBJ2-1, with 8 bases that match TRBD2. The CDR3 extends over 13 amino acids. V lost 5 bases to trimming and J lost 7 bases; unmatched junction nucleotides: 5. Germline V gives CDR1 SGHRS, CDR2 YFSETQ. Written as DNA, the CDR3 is TGCGCCAGCAGTCGCGGGGGGCCGAATGAGCAGTTCTTC. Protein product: CASSRGGPNEQFF.

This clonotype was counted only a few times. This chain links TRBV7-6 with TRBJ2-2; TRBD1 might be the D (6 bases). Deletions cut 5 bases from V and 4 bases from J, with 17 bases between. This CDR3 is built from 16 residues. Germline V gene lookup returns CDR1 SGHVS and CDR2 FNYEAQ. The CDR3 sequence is CASSEQGMRFTGELFF. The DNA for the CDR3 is TGTGCCAGCAGCGAACAGGGAATGAGGTTCACCGGGGAGCTGTTTTTT.

The CDR3 spells CASSRGTSAPYF. Here the CDR3 DNA reads TGTGCCAGCAGCCGTGGGACTAGCGCTCCGTACTTC. V and J are TRBV12-3 or TRBV12-4 and TRBJ2-5, with 10 bases fitting TRBD2. Trimming at V came to 6 bases and at J to 13 bases, leaving 8 bases not matched to a gene. The CDR3 is 12 amino acids.

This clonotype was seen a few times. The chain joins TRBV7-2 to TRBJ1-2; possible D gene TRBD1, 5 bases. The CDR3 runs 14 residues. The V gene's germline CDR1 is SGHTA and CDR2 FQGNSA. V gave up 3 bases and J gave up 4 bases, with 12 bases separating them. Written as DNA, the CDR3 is TGTGCCAGCAGCTTTAATCAGGGAGGCTATGGCTACACCTTC. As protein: CASSFNQGGYGYTF.

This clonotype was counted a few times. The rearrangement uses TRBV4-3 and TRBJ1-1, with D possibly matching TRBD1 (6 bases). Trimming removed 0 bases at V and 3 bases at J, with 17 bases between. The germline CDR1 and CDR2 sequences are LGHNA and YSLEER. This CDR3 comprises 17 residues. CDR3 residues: CASSQDSGGSRDTEAFF. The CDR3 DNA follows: TGCGCCAGCAGCCAAGATTCGGGGGGCAGTAGGGACACTGAAGCTTTCTTT.

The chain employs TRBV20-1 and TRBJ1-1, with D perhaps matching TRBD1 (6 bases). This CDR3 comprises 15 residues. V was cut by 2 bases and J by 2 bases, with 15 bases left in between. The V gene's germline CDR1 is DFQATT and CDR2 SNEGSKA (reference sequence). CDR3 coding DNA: TGCAGTGCTAGACCCATGGGGGGGCGCAACACTGAAGCTTTCTTT. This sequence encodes CSARPMGGRNTEAFF.